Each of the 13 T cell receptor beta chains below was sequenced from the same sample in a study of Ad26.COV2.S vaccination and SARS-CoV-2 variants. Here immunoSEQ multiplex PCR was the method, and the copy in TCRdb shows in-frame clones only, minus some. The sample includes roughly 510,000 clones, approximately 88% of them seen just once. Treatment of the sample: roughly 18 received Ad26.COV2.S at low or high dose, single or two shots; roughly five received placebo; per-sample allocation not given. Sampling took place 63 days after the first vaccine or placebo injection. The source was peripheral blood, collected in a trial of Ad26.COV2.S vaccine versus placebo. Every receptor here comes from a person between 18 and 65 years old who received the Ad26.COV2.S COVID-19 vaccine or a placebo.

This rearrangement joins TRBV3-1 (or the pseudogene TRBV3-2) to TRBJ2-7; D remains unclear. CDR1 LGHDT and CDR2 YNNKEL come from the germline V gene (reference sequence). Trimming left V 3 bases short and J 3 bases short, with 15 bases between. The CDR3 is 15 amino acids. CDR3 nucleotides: TGTGCCAGCAGCCAGACGCCGGGCGAGAACTACGAGCAGTACTTC. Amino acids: CASSQTPGENYEQYF.

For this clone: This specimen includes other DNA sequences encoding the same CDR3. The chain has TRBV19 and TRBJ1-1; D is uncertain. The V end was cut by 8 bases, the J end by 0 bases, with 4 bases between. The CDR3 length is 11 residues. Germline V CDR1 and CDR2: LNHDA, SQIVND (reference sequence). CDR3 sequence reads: CASRLNTEAFF. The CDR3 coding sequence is TGTGCCAGTCGCTTGAACACTGAAGCTTTCTTT.

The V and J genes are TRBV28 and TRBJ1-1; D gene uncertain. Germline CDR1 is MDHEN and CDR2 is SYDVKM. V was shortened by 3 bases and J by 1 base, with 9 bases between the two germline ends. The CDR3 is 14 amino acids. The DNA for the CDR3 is TGTGCCAGCAGTTTTGTCGGGCGGAACACTGAAGCTTTCTTT. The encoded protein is CASSFVGRNTEAFF.

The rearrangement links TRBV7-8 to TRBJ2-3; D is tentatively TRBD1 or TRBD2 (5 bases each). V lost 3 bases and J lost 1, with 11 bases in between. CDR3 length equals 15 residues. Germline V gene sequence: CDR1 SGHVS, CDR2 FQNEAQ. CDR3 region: CASSFGGAGTDTQYF. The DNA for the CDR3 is TGTGCCAGCAGCTTTGGGGGAGCAGGCACAGATACGCAGTATTTT.

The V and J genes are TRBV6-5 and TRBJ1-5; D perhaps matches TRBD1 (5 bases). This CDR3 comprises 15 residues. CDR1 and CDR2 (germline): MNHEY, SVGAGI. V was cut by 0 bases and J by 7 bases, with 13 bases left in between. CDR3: CASSYSLGGEQPQHF. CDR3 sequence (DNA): TGTGCCAGCAGTTACTCGCTCGGGGGGGAACAGCCCCAGCATTTT.

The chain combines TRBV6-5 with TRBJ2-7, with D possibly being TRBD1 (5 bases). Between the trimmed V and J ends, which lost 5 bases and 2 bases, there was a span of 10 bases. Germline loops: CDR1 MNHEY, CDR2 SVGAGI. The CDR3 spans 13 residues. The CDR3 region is CASSQTVAYEQYF. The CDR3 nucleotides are TGTGCCAGCAGTCAGACAGTAGCCTACGAGCAGTACTTC.

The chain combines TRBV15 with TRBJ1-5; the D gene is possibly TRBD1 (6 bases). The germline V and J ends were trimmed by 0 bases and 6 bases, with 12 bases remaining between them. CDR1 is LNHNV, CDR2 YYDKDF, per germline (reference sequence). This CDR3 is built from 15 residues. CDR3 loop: CATSRDTAGVQPQHF. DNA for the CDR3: TGTGCCACCAGCAGAGATACGGCAGGGGTTCAGCCCCAGCATTTT.

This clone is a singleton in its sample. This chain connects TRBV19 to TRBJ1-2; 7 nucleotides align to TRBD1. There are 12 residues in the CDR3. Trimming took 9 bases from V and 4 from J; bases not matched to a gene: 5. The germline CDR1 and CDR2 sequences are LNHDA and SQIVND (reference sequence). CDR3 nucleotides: TGTGCCAGCGGGGACAGACTCTATGGCTACACCTTC. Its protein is CASGDRLYGYTF. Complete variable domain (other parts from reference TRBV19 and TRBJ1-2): DGGITQSPKYLFRKEGQNVTLSCEQNLNHDAMYWYRQDPGQGLRLIYYSQIVNDFQKGDIAEGYSVSREKKESFPLTVTSAQKNPTAFYLCASGDRLYGYTFGSGTRLTVV.

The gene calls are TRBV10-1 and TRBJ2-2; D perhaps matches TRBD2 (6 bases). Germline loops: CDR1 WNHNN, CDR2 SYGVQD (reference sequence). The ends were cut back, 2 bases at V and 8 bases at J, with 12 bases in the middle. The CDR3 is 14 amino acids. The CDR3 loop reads CASSEGTDLGELFF. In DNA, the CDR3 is TGCGCCAGCAGTGAGGGGACTGACCTTGGGGAGCTGTTTTTT.

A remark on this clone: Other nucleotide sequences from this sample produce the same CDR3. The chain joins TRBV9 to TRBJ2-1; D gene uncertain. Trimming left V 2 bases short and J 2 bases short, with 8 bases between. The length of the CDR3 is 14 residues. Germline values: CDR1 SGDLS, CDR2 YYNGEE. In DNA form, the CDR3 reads TGTGCCAGCAGCGTCGGATCGACCTACAATGAGCAGTTCTTC. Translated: CASSVGSTYNEQFF.

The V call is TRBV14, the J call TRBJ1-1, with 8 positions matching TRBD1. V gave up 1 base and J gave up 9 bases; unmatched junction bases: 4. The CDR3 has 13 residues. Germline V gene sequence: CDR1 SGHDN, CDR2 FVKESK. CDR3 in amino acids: CASSQVQGAKAFF. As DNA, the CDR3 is TGTGCCAGCAGCCAAGTCCAGGGGGCGAAAGCTTTCTTT.

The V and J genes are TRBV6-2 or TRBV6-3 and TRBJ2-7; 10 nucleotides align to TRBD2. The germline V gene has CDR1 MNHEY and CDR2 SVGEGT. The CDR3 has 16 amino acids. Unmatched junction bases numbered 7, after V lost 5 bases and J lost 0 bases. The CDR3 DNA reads TGTGCCAGCAGTAGGGGATGGACTAGCGGCTCCTACGAGCAGTACTTC. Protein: CASSRGWTSGSYEQYF.

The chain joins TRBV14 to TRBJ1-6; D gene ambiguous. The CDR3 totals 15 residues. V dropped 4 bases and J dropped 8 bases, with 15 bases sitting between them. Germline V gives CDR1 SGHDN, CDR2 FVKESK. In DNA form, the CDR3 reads TGTGCCAGCAGCCCGGAGGTCGGGCTGTATTCACCCCTCCACTTT. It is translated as CASSPEVGLYSPLHF.